The present T cell receptor beta chain was sequenced within a study of T-cell memory formation after mild COVID-19. Study-wide findings and caveats: Some clones that responded turned up in pre-infection memory, which suggests that cross-reactive memory joined in. Clones that contracted clustered mainly in CM and EM if CD4+ and in EMRA if CD8+.

5'RACE primed at constant segments yielded TCR alpha and TCR beta cDNA libraries bearing sample barcodes and UMIs. From the 5' RACE reads, TCRdb called clonotypes with MiXCR, one entry per CDR3 protein. The sample records 400,000 or so distinct CDR3 sequences, 20% being singletons. This clonotype was seen a handful of times. No antigen is known for it. Germline lookup yields CDR1 SEHNR and CDR2 FQNEAQ (reference sequence). This CDR3 contains 13 residues. Trimming stripped 2 bases from V and 3 bases from J, with 7 bases between. The gene calls are TRBV7-9 and TRBJ1-1; no reliable D call. The sample was PBMCs or a T cell subset sorted from them (not recorded which). The sequence was obtained from an adult woman who had mild COVID-19 (a few samples of this study predate the infection). Cell type and time point are not known. The CDR3 sequence: CASSLSEYTEAFF. CDR3 DNA: TGTGCCAGCAGCTTATCGGAGTACACTGAAGCTTTCTTT.